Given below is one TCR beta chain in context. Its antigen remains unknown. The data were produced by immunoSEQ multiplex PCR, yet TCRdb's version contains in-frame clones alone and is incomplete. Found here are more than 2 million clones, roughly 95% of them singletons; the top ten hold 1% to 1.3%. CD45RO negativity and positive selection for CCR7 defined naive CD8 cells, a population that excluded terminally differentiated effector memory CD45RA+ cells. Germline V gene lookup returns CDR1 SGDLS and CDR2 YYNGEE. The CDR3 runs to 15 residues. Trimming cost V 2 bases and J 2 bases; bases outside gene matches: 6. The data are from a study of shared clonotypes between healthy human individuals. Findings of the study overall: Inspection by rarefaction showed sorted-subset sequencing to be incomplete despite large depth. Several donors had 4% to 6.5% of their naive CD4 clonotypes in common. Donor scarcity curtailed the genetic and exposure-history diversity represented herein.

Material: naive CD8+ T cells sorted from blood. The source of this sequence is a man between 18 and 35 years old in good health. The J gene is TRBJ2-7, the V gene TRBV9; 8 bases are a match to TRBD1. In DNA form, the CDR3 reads TGTGCCAGCAGCGTCACAGGGGGGATGGCCTACGAGCAGTACTTC. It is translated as CASSVTGGMAYEQYF.